These 13 T cell receptor beta chains were all obtained from the same sample, sequenced in a study of T cells expressing NK-cell markers (dated by TCRdb to between 2020 and 2021). Libraries came from 5' RACE. Sequencing was carried out with an Illumina HiSeq 2000. Following TCRdb reprocessing, every CDR3 protein sequence forms one entry, and DNA is not provided. This sample's listing comprises roughly 390,000 distinct CDR3 sequences. The ten largest clonotypes hold approximately 12% of the sample. Sequencing used blood T cells: a sorted CD56 or NKG2C T cell subset, CD4+ or CD8+ T cells, or bulk PBMC T cells (not recorded which). All receptors come from a woman in her fifties or sixties in good health. Donor details come from another sample of the same person, matched by shared clones.

The chain employs TRBV12-3 or TRBV12-4 and TRBJ2-1; the TRBD2 assignment by TCRdb is unverifiable without DNA. The length of the CDR3 is 17 residues. The CDR3 loop reads CASSEHKLAGVTNEQFF.

The rearrangement uses TRBV5-1 and TRBJ1-4; absent DNA, TCRdb's TRBD1 call cannot be checked. This CDR3 spans 15 amino acids. CDR1 and CDR2 (germline): SGHRS, YFSETQ. CDR3 sequence: CASSLEGDRGEKLFF.

V usage is TRBV12-3 or TRBV12-4 and J usage is TRBJ2-1; no DNA is available, so the TRBD2 call from TCRdb remains unchecked. This CDR3 has 14 residues. CDR3 region: CASRLTSLRGEQFF.

The chain employs TRBV11-3 and TRBJ2-1; TCRdb's D call, TRBD1, is unchecked because there is no DNA. Germline V gene lookup returns CDR1 SGHNT and CDR2 YENEEA. CDR3 length: 15 amino acids. The CDR3 is CASSSRDRGVGEQFF.

The J gene is TRBJ2-2, the V gene TRBV9; there is no DNA to check the TCRdb D call of TRBD1. CDR1 and CDR2 from the germline V gene are SGDLS and YYNGEE. This CDR3 spans 15 amino acids. The CDR3 loop is CASSVGQGYTGELFF.

V and J are TRBV12-3 or TRBV12-4 and TRBJ1-2; the TCRdb D gene call, TRBD1, has no DNA to confirm it. This CDR3 spans 14 amino acids. CDR3 amino acids: CASSPRAGAYGYTF.

The chain links TRBV20-1 to TRBJ1-1; checking the TCRdb D call of TRBD1 is not possible without DNA. This CDR3 has 12 residues. Germline-derived CDR1 and CDR2 are DFQATT and SNEGSKA (reference sequence). The CDR3 region is CSALRQGYEAFF.

The CDR3 here is CASSLFASGRNSYEQYF. The genes are TRBV5-1 and TRBJ2-7; TCRdb proposes TRBD2, but this gene call is untestable without DNA. Per the germline V gene, CDR1 is SGHRS and CDR2 is YFSETQ. The length of the CDR3 is 17 residues. Using reference TRBV5-1 and TRBJ2-7 for the parts outside the CDR3, the full variable domain is KAGVTQTPRYLIKTRGQQVTLSCSPISGHRSVSWYQQTPGQGLQFLFEYFSETQRNKGNFPGRFSGRQFSNSRSEMNVSTLELGDSALYLCASSLFASGRNSYEQYFGPGTRLTVT.

V usage is TRBV12-3 or TRBV12-4 and J usage is TRBJ1-6; TCRdb designates TRBD1, a call that cannot be tested without DNA. The CDR3 has 14 amino acids. CDR3 in amino acids: CASSLNRRYSPLHF.

The V call is TRBV7-2, the J call TRBJ2-3; without DNA, the TCRdb call of TRBD2 cannot be checked. From germline, CDR1 is SGHTA and CDR2 FQGNSA. This CDR3 is built from 14 residues. The CDR3 here is CASTLAGAADTQYF.

The V gene is TRBV2, the J gene TRBJ2-1; TCRdb designates TRBD2, a call that cannot be tested without DNA. The CDR3 spans 12 residues. Germline CDR1 reads SNHLY; CDR2 reads FYNNEI. The CDR3 spells CASKVGRGEQFF.

The V gene is TRBV20-1, the J gene TRBJ2-1; without DNA, the TCRdb call of TRBD2 cannot be checked. CDR3 length equals 12 residues. The germline CDR1 and CDR2 sequences are DFQATT and SNEGSKA (reference sequence). Here the CDR3 reads CSAIAAVNEQFF.

This chain uses TRBV7-9 with TRBJ2-2. Germline CDR1 is SEHNR and CDR2 is FQNEAQ (reference sequence). The CDR3 sequence is 15 residues long. This chain's CDR3 is CASTAVGDNTGELFF.